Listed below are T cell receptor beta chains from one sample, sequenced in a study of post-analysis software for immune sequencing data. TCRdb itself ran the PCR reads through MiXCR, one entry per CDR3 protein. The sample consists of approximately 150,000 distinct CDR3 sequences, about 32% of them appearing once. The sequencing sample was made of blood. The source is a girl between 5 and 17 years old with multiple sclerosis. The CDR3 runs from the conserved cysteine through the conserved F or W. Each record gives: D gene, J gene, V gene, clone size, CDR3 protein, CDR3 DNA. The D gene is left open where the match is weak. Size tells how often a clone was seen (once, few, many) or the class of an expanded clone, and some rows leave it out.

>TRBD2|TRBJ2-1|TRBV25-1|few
CASSGAGASYNEQFF
TGTGCCAGCAGTGGAGCGGGAGCCTCCTACAATGAGCAGTTCTTC
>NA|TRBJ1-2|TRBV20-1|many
CSARGQGYGYTF
TGCAGTGCTAGGGGGCAGGGCTATGGCTACACCTTC
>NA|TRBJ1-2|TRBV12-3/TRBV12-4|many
CASSPGTPTNYGYTF
TGTGCCAGCAGTCCCGGGACACCGACTAACTATGGCTACACCTTC
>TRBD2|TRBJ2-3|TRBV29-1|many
CSVRTSGTDTQYF
TGCAGCGTTCGGACTAGCGGCACAGATACGCAGTATTTT
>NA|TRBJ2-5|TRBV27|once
CACSFSGGVGETQYF
TGTGCCTGCAGTTTTTCGGGTGGAGTGGGGGAGACCCAGTACTTC
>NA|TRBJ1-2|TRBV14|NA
CASSQDPFLIANYSYTF
TGTGCCAGCAGCCAAGATCCTTTTCTTATAGCTAACTATAGCTACACCTTC
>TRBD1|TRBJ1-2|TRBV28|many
CASSPSGQGAQYGYTF
TGTGCCAGCAGTCCCTCGGGACAGGGGGCGCAATATGGCTACACCTTC
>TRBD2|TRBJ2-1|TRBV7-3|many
CASSSGTSGLTGSYNEQFF
TGTGCCAGCAGTTCTGGGACTAGCGGTCTCACGGGCTCCTACAATGAGCAGTTCTTC
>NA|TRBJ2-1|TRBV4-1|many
CASSYNPRAGDYNEQFF
TGCGCCAGCAGTTACAACCCCAGAGCGGGCGACTACAATGAGCAGTTCTTC
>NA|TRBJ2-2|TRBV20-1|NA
CSARDKELFGELFF
TGCAGTGCTAGAGATAAGGAGTTGTTCGGGGAGCTGTTTTTT
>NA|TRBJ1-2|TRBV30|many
CAWTGDYGYTF
TGTGCCTGGACGGGAGACTATGGCTACACCTTC
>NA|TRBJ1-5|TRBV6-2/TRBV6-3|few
CASSRLSGNQPQHF
TGTGCCAGCAGCCGCCTCTCGGGCAATCAGCCCCAGCATTTT
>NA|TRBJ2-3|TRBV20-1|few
CSASWGTDTQYF
TGCAGTGCTAGTTGGGGGACAGATACGCAGTATTTT
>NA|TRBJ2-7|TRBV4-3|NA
CASSQVDGRGEQYF
TGCGCCAGCAGCCAAGTAGACGGTAGGGGCGAGCAGTACTTC
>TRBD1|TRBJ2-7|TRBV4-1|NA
CASSQSRRGTSYKQYF
TGCGCCAGCAGCCAGTCCCGCAGGGGGACCTCCTACAAGCAGTACTTC
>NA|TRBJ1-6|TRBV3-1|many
CASSPDWDGYNSPLHF
TGTGCCAGCAGCCCAGACTGGGACGGATATAATTCACCCCTCCACTTT
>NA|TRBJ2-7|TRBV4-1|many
CASSQGTSYEQYF
TGCGCCAGCAGCCAAGGGACATCCTACGAGCAGTACTTC
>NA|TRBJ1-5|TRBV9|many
CASSVAVKGNQPQHF
TGTGCCAGCAGCGTAGCCGTAAAGGGCAATCAGCCCCAGCATTTT
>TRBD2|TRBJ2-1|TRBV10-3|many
CAISELGAGVGNEQFF
TGTGCCATCAGTGAGTTGGGAGCGGGAGTAGGCAATGAGCAGTTCTTC
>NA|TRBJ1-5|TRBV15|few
CATSSLRRDQPQHF
TGTGCCACCAGCAGCCTAAGGAGGGATCAGCCCCAGCATTTT
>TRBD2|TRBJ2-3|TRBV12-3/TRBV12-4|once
CASRAGVQSTDAQYF
TGTGCCAGCCGGGCGGGAGTACAGAGCACAGATGCGCAGTATTTT
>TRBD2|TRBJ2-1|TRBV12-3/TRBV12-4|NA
CASRPSGSFNEQFF
TGTGCCAGCAGGCCTAGCGGGAGTTTCAATGAGCAGTTCTTC
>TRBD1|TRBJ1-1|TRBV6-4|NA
CAPRGPFTNTEAFF
TGTGCCCCCAGGGGGCCATTTACGAACACTGAAGCTTTCTTT
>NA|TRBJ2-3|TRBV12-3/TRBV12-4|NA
CASTRPGDTQYF
TGTGCCAGCACCCGGCCTGGAGATACGCAGTATTTT
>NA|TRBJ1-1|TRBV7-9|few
CASSLGGSMNTEAFF
TGTGCCAGCAGCTTAGGTGGCAGCATGAACACTGAAGCTTTCTTT
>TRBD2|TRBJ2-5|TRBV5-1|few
CASSPGEGSFYNEQYF
TGCGCCAGCAGCCCGGGGGAGGGTAGTTTCTACAATGAGCAGTACTTC
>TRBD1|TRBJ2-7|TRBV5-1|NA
CASSFARQGYEQYF
TGCGCCAGCAGCTTCGCGAGACAGGGCTACGAGCAGTACTTC
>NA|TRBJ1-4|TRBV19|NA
CASRDRLLNEKLFF
TGTGCCAGTAGAGACCGACTTCTTAATGAAAAACTGTTTTTT
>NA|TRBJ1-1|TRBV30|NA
CAWSVQPHTEAFF
TGTGCCTGGAGTGTACAGCCCCACACTGAAGCTTTCTTT
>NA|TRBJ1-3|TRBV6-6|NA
CASSYGNTIYF
TGTGCCAGCAGTTACGGGAACACCATATATTTT
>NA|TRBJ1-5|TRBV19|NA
CASSASHNQPQHF
TGTGCCAGTAGTGCCTCACATAATCAGCCCCAGCATTTT
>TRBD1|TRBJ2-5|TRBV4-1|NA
CASSQDPIDRVETQYF
TGCGCCAGCAGCCAAGATCCTATCGACAGGGTGGAGACCCAGTACTTC
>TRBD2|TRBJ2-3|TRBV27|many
CASGVAGVPDTQYF
TGTGCCAGCGGAGTAGCGGGAGTTCCAGATACGCAGTATTTT
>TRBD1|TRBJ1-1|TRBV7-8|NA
CASSPGQGSNTEAFF
TGTGCCAGCAGCCCTGGACAGGGTTCGAACACTGAAGCTTTCTTT
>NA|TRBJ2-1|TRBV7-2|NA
CASSLDWTSLLNEQFF
TGTGCCAGCAGCTTAGACTGGACCAGCCTGTTGAATGAGCAGTTCTTC
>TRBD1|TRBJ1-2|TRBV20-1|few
CSARDSGQGVYGYTF
TGCAGTGCTAGAGATTCAGGACAGGGGGTTTATGGCTACACCTTC
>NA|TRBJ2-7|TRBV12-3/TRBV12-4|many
CASSPSSTGKGIKYEQYF
TGTGCCAGCAGCCCCTCCTCGACAGGCAAGGGGATTAAGTACGAGCAGTACTTC
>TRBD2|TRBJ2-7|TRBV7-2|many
CASSLEGGRKYF
TGTGCCAGCAGCTTAGAAGGCGGGAGAAAGTACTTC
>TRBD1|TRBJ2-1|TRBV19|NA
CASSIWDRGISEQFF
TGTGCCAGTAGTATTTGGGACAGGGGGATTAGTGAGCAGTTCTTC
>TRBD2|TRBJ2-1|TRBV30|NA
CAWSAGLAGNEQFF
TGTGCCTGGAGTGCGGGACTAGCGGGAAATGAGCAGTTCTTC
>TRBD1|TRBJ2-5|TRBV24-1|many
CATSDWDRVGSGQETQYF
TGTGCCACCAGTGATTGGGACAGGGTTGGGAGCGGCCAAGAGACCCAGTACTTC
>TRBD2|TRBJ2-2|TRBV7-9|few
CASSSRKLAGGTGELFF
TGTGCCAGCAGCTCACGAAAACTAGCGGGAGGCACCGGGGAGCTGTTTTTT
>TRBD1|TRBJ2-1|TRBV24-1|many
CATSDEGQGANEQFF
TGTGCCACCAGTGATGAGGGACAGGGGGCGAATGAGCAGTTCTTC
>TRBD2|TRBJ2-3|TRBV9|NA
CASSVGGLVSGEQYF
TGTGCCAGCAGCGTAGGAGGACTAGTTTCCGGGGAGCAGTATTTT
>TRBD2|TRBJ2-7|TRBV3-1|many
CASSPTSGRGSYEQYF
TGTGCCAGCAGTCCCACTAGCGGCAGGGGATCCTACGAGCAGTACTTC
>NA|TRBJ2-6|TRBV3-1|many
CASSQVGGRGSGANVLTF
TGTGCCAGCAGCCAAGTCGGGGGAAGGGGCTCTGGGGCCAACGTCCTGACTTTC
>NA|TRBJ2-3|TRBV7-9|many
CASSRPGVRSASTDTQYF
TGTGCCAGCAGCCGCCCGGGGGTTAGAAGCGCATCCACAGATACGCAGTATTTT
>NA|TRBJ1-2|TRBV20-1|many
CSAREADSFSYTF
TGCAGTGCTAGAGAGGCGGACAGTTTTAGCTACACCTTC